This T cell receptor beta chain was retrieved from a study of blood T cell repertoires in COVID-19. Clones were sequenced by immunoSEQ multiplex PCR, and TCRdb holds only the in-frame ones, with some missing. The sample contains a few hundred thousand clones, around 85% of which appear only once. This CDR3 comprises 15 residues. Trimming shortened V by 0 bases and J by 2 bases, and 9 bases separated the two germline ends. Germline CDR1 is SGHNT and CDR2 is YENEEA. This TCR was recovered from a woman between 45 and 60 years old with acute or convalescent COVID-19. The gene calls are TRBV11-3 and TRBJ2-3; D is unclear. The sample was peripheral blood. The CDR3, as DNA: TGTGCCAGCAGCTTAGAGGGCAGACACACAGATACGCAGTATTTT. Its protein product is CASSLEGRHTDTQYF.